Below, 31 T cell receptor beta chains from the same sample are listed, as sequenced in a study of vaccination and CD4 T cells after COVID-19. These receptors have no known antigen. An Oncomine TCR Beta short-read assay was used to sequence the DNA from cultured CD4+ T cells. TCRdb used MiXCR to reprocess the PCR reads, holding one entry per CDR3 protein. Found here are roughly 8,700 distinct CDR3 sequences, 40% to 50% of them singletons; the top ten hold about a sixth. The treatment was: approximately 11-day PBMC culture with coronavirus spike peptide pools or control peptides (ViraFEST assay). It was before the COVID-19 pandemic (2011-2018) that the unexposed donor's CD4+ T cells were collected. The source material was CD4+ T cells from blood, cultured in vitro. All receptors derive from a human donor in good health.

This clonotype was detected a few times. The chain recombines TRBV6-1 with TRBJ1-1; 8 nucleotides line up with TRBD1. CDR1 MNHNS and CDR2 SASEGT come from the germline V gene. After removal of 2 bases from V and 6 bases from J, the junction contained 11 bases not matched to a gene. The CDR3 is made up of 16 amino acids. The DNA for the CDR3 is TGTGCCAGCAGTGAATTCTGGACAGGGATTGGCGCTGAAGCTTTCTTT. The encoded protein is CASSEFWTGIGAEAFF.

The rearrangement uses TRBV11-1 and TRBJ1-2; the match to TRBD1 covers 9 bases. After removal of 5 bases from V and 5 bases from J, the junction contained 3 bases not matched to a gene. The germline V gene encodes CDR1 SGHAT and CDR2 FQDESV (reference sequence). This CDR3 spans 13 amino acids. The CDR3 sequence is CASSLGQGYGYTF. CDR3 coding DNA: TGTGCCAGCAGCCTGGGACAGGGTTATGGCTACACCTTC.

The chain has TRBV9 and TRBJ1-2, with D possibly TRBD1 on 6 matching bases. Trimming removed 0 bases at V and 8 bases at J, with 14 bases between. Germline CDR1 reads SGDLS; CDR2 reads YYNGEE. The CDR3 is 14 residues long. The CDR3 is CASSVEQGTGGYTF. DNA of the CDR3: TGTGCCAGCAGCGTAGAACAGGGAACGGGCGGCTACACCTTC. The whole variable domain, filled in from reference TRBV9 and TRBJ1-2, reads DSGVTQTPKHLITATGQRVTLRCSPRSGDLSVYWYQQSLDQGLQFLIQYYNGEERAKGNILERFSAQQFPDLHSELNLSSLELGDSALYFCASSVEQGTGGYTFGSGTRLTVV.

V and J are TRBV6-5 and TRBJ1-2; TRBD1 agrees at 11 bases. The ends lost 4 bases at V and 4 bases at J; junction bases unmatched: 2. CDR3 size: 14 residues. Germline V lookup: CDR1 MNHEY, CDR2 SVGAGI. DNA of the CDR3: TGTGCCAGCAGTTGGACAGGGGGCGTCTATGGCTACACCTTC. Its protein is CASSWTGGVYGYTF.

The CDR3 here is CASSVGLDTGELFF. For the CDR3, the DNA is TGTGCCAGCAGTGTAGGACTTGACACCGGGGAGCTGTTTTTT. The chain couples TRBV6-4 to TRBJ2-2, with D tentatively TRBD2 (5 bases). The CDR3 consists of 14 residues. The germline V gene encodes CDR1 MRHNA and CDR2 SNTAGT. V was cut by 4 bases and J by 3 bases, with 9 bases left in between.

The rearrangement links TRBV6-2 or TRBV6-3 to TRBJ2-3; 7 bases agree with TRBD2. The germline gives CDR1 MNHEY, CDR2 SVGEGT. There are 15 residues in the CDR3. V shed 6 bases, J shed 0 bases, and the junction held 6 bases outside the gene matches. CDR3 coding DNA: TGTGCCAGCAGACAACTAGCGACCAGCACAGATACGCAGTATTTT. Translating it yields CASRQLATSTDTQYF.

This clonotype counts as medium-sized (0.01 to 0.1%). This chain links TRBV7-2 with TRBJ1-5; D is undetermined. The CDR3 has 13 amino acids. V lost 5 bases and J 6 bases, leaving 11 bases between the germline ends. CDR1 is SGHTA, CDR2 FQGNSA, per germline. The CDR3 loop is CASSPPTGQPQHF. CDR3 nucleotide sequence: TGTGCCAGCAGCCCCCCGACCGGTCAGCCCCAGCATTTT.

This clonotype was observed a handful of times. The chain combines TRBV7-2 with TRBJ2-7; tentatively, D is TRBD1 (7 bases). Trimming removed 5 bases at V and 2 bases at J, with 13 bases between. CDR1 and CDR2 (germline): SGHTA, FQGNSA. The CDR3 has 14 residues. The CDR3 protein is CASSQDRRAYEQYF. DNA of the CDR3: TGTGCCAGCAGCCAGGACAGGAGGGCCTACGAGCAGTACTTC.

The chain has TRBV5-4 and TRBJ2-5; the D gene is possibly TRBD2 (5 bases). V was clipped by 4 bases and J by 1 base, with 8 bases between them. CDR1 and CDR2 from the germline V gene are SGHNT and YYREEE (reference sequence). This CDR3 comprises 13 residues. CDR3 in amino acids: CASSPSIQETQYF. In DNA, the CDR3 is TGTGCCAGCAGCCCTAGCATCCAAGAGACCCAGTACTTC.

This chain links TRBV27 with TRBJ2-1; no clear D. Germline V gene lookup returns CDR1 MNHEY and CDR2 SMNVEV (reference sequence). This CDR3 contains 13 residues. The V end was cut by 9 bases, the J end by 4 bases, with 13 bases between. CDR3 coding DNA: TGTGCCAGTAGACCCTGGGATTACAATGAGCAGTTCTTC. Translating it yields CASRPWDYNEQFF.

The CDR3 bases are TGCAGTGCTAGAGTTCCGGGAGAGTCAGGAGAGACCCAGTACTTC. Translated, it gives CSARVPGESGETQYF. The genes are TRBV20-1 and TRBJ2-5, with D perhaps matching TRBD2 (6 bases). CDR1 and CDR2 (germline): DFQATT, SNEGSKA (reference sequence). V was trimmed by 1 base and J by 4 bases, leaving 16 bases between them. The CDR3 totals 15 residues.

The gene calls are TRBV19 and TRBJ2-7; 10 bases are a match to TRBD1. Trimming at V came to 10 bases and at J to 3 bases, leaving 6 bases not matched to a gene. The CDR3 is 13 amino acids. Germline V lookup: CDR1 LNHDA, CDR2 SQIVND (reference sequence). The CDR3 region is CATGTGVGYEQYF. The CDR3 DNA reads as TGTGCCACCGGGACAGGGGTGGGCTACGAGCAGTACTTC.

The V call is TRBV20-1, the J call TRBJ1-1; no firm D call. This CDR3 is built from 12 residues. The germline V gene has CDR1 DFQATT and CDR2 SNEGSKA (reference sequence). V shed 4 bases and J shed 1 base, with 7 bases lying between them. This chain's CDR3 is CSAISENTEAFF. DNA for the CDR3: TGCAGTGCTATTAGTGAGAACACTGAAGCTTTCTTT.

This clonotype turned up a few times. The chain combines TRBV11-2 with TRBJ2-5; D perhaps matches TRBD2 (5 bases). Germline V gene lookup returns CDR1 SGHAT and CDR2 FQNNGV. The CDR3 extends over 15 amino acids. V gave up 5 bases and J gave up 5 bases, with 18 bases separating them. The CDR3 loop reads CASSIGRGGGETQYF. The CDR3 coding sequence is TGTGCCAGCAGCATCGGACGGGGTGGAGGCGAGACCCAGTACTTC.

This clonotype was detected only once. This chain links TRBV6-1 with TRBJ2-7, with 10 bases matching TRBD1. Germline V CDR1 and CDR2: MNHNS, SASEGT. The CDR3 loop spans 15 amino acids. Trimming removed 4 bases from V and 2 bases from J; junction bases left unmatched: 5. The CDR3 loop reads CASSGRDRGTYEQYF. The CDR3 nucleotides are TGTGCCAGCAGTGGCCGGGACAGGGGAACCTACGAGCAGTACTTC.

The CDR3 is CAGGQTNTGELFF. CDR3 bases: TGTGCCGGGGGACAGACGAACACCGGGGAGCTGTTTTTT. V usage is TRBV10-3 and J usage is TRBJ2-2; 7 bases align to TRBD1. The V segment lost 11 bases and the J segment 0 bases; nucleotides outside the gene matches: 3. Germline V CDR1 and CDR2: ENHRY, SYGVKD. CDR3 length: 13 residues.

The chain is built from TRBV15 and TRBJ1-4, with TRBD1 identical over 8 bases. Germline CDR1 reads LNHNV; CDR2 reads YYDKDF (reference sequence). The V gene end was trimmed by 3 bases and the J gene end by 6 bases; junction bases not matched to a gene: 12. The CDR3 runs 17 residues. In nucleotides, the CDR3 is TGTGCCACCAGCAGCTCCAGGGGGCTAATAGGAGATGAAAAACTGTTTTTT. The encoded protein is CATSSSRGLIGDEKLFF.

This chain links TRBV20-1 with TRBJ1-5; D may be TRBD1 (5 bases). V lost 6 bases and J lost 5, with 14 bases in between. The CDR3 runs 13 residues. CDR1 and CDR2 from the germline V gene are DFQATT and SNEGSKA (reference sequence). The CDR3 here is CSAGGIGYQPQHF. CDR3 in DNA: TGCAGTGCCGGGGGGATCGGCTATCAGCCCCAGCATTTT.

The table lists this clonotype with a few counts. This chain connects TRBV15 to TRBJ1-1, with TRBD1 matching over 9 bases. From germline, CDR1 is LNHNV and CDR2 YYDKDF (reference sequence). The V and J ends lost 7 bases and 3 bases, in that order; junction bases with no gene match: 9. The CDR3 covers 15 residues. This chain's CDR3 is CATNTRQGVDTEAFF. The CDR3 nucleotides are TGTGCCACCAATACCCGACAGGGGGTTGACACTGAAGCTTTCTTT.

The chain combines TRBV6-2 or TRBV6-3 with TRBJ1-1; no clear D. The CDR3 has 11 residues. In germline, CDR1 is MNHEY, CDR2 SVGEGT. With 7 bases removed from V and 4 bases from J, the gap between germline ends came to 7 bases. CDR3 protein: CASTQFTEAFF. The CDR3 DNA reads TGTGCCAGCACCCAGTTCACTGAAGCTTTCTTT.

The chain combines TRBV20-1 with TRBJ1-6, with a weak D call TRBD1 (6 bases). V was pared by 4 bases and J by 10 bases, with 23 bases between. The germline CDR1 and CDR2 sequences are DFQATT and SNEGSKA (reference sequence). The CDR3 contains 16 residues. The CDR3 loop is CSATPRGGRGDSPLHF. The DNA for the CDR3 is TGCAGTGCTACCCCGCGCGGGGGGCGGGGAGACTCACCCCTCCACTTT.

This sequence joins TRBV11-2 and TRBJ1-1; 9 bases are a match to TRBD1. V gave up 8 bases and J gave up 1 base; unmatched junction bases: 5. From germline, CDR1 is SGHAT and CDR2 FQNNGV. This CDR3 spans 14 amino acids. CDR3 loop: CASEQGAPNTEAFF. The CDR3 coding sequence is TGTGCCAGCGAACAGGGGGCACCGAACACTGAAGCTTTCTTT.

The chain employs TRBV6-2 or TRBV6-3 and TRBJ1-2, with 8 bases that match TRBD1. CDR3 size: 13 residues. V dropped 6 bases and J dropped 4; count of bases not matched to a gene: 4. CDR1 is MNHEY and CDR2 is SVGEGT in the germline V gene. The CDR3 DNA reads as TGTGCCAGCAGCTCAGGGGGCAGCTATGGCTACACCTTC. Protein sequence: CASSSGGSYGYTF.

This chain links TRBV12-3 or TRBV12-4 with TRBJ1-4; D gene ambiguous. Trimming took 2 bases from V and 7 from J, leaving 11 bases between them. CDR3 length equals 14 residues. CDR3 region: CASSLWGGGEKLFF. CDR3 in DNA: TGTGCCAGCAGTTTATGGGGAGGTGGTGAAAAACTGTTTTTT.

The rearrangement joins TRBV20-1 to TRBJ2-6; maybe TRBD2 (5 bases). The ends were cut back, 7 bases at V and 2 bases at J, with 9 bases in the middle. This CDR3 contains 13 residues. The germline CDR1 and CDR2 sequences are DFQATT and SNEGSKA (reference sequence). CDR3 nucleotides: TGCAGTGTGTTGGAGGCTGGGGCCAACGTCCTGACTTTC. It is translated as CSVLEAGANVLTF.

V and J are TRBV24-1 and TRBJ2-1; D ambiguous. From germline, CDR1 is KGHDR and CDR2 SFDVKD. The CDR3 sequence is 14 residues long. With 3 bases removed from V and 8 bases from J, the gap between germline ends came to 13 bases. The CDR3 region has the DNA TGTGCCACCAGTGATCCCCTGGTTGCGGATGAGCAGTTCTTC. The encoded protein is CATSDPLVADEQFF.

This clonotype was counted only a few times. The chain is built from TRBV20-1 and TRBJ1-5, with D possibly TRBD1 on 5 matching bases. Germline V CDR1 and CDR2: DFQATT, SNEGSKA (reference sequence). V lost 0 bases to trimming and J lost 4 bases, with 13 bases between them. The CDR3 sequence is 15 residues long. DNA of the CDR3: TGCAGTGCTAGAGATGGTAGCAGGGTTAATCAGCCCCAGCATTTT. Translation gives CSARDGSRVNQPQHF.

The chain has TRBV28 and TRBJ1-6; D remains unclear. The CDR3 has 15 amino acids. The germline V gene has CDR1 MDHEN and CDR2 SYDVKM. V was pared by 2 bases and J by 2 bases, with 7 bases between. In DNA, the CDR3 is TGTGCCAGCAGTTTAGAGGGAACCTATAATTCACCCCTCCACTTT. Translating it yields CASSLEGTYNSPLHF.

This rearrangement joins TRBV28 to TRBJ1-6, with D perhaps TRBD1 (6 bases). The germline gives CDR1 MDHEN, CDR2 SYDVKM. The CDR3 contains 16 residues. V lost 3 bases to trimming and J lost 10 bases, with 19 bases between them. The CDR3 sequence: CASSFPTGSEGSPLHF. The CDR3, as DNA: TGTGCCAGCAGTTTCCCGACAGGATCCGAGGGATCACCCCTCCACTTT.

This chain links TRBV6-5 with TRBJ1-5, with a possible D match to TRBD1 (6 bases). Trimming cost V 2 bases and J 0 bases, with 8 bases left between them. CDR3 length: 15 residues. CDR1 is MNHEY, CDR2 SVGAGI, per germline. The CDR3 sequence is CASSYMGASNQPQHF. For the CDR3, the DNA is TGTGCCAGCAGTTACATGGGGGCTAGCAATCAGCCCCAGCATTTT.

This chain uses TRBV7-2 with TRBJ1-2; no clear D gene. CDR1 and CDR2 (germline): SGHTA, FQGNSA. CDR3 length: 13 amino acids. V was clipped by 1 base and J by 4 bases, with 7 bases between them. CDR3 bases: TGTGCCAGCAGCTTAGGACACCTCTATGGCTACACCTTC. Its protein is CASSLGHLYGYTF.